This TCR beta chain was retrieved from a study of cytomegalovirus exposure and HLA in healthy donors. Researchers ran the PCR with 60 Vbeta and 13 Jbeta primers. Method: immunoSEQ multiplex PCR; TCRdb's copy keeps in-frame clones and lacks some. The sample has over 150,000 clones, around 79% seen once. The CDR3 is made up of 15 amino acids. CDR1 SGHRS and CDR2 YFSETQ come from the germline V gene. The sequencing input was PBMCs. The clonotype originates from a male donor in good health and CMV-seropositive. The V call is TRBV5-1, the J call TRBJ1-3, with D tentatively TRBD1 (6 bases). CDR3 nucleotides: TGCGATGCCACAGGGCGGGTGGGGTCTGGAAACACCATATATTTT. It codes for CDATGRVGSGNTIYF.